A single sample gave rise to the 21 T cell receptor beta chains below, sequenced in a study of blood T cell repertoires in COVID-19. Sequenced by immunoSEQ multiplex PCR; TCRdb stores in-frame clones only, minus some. The table shows under 200,000 clones, with 86% occurring only once. Sequencing used peripheral blood. Receptor source: a man younger than 35 with acute or convalescent COVID-19.

The chain employs TRBV18 and TRBJ1-6, with 8 bases fitting TRBD1. This CDR3 is built from 18 residues. V dropped 6 bases and J dropped 0; count of bases not matched to a gene: 10. CDR1 is KGHSH and CDR2 is LQKENI in the germline V gene. The CDR3 here is CASSPRGPRSSYNSPLHF. In DNA, the CDR3 is TGTGCCAGCTCCCCCAGGGGGCCCCGGAGCTCCTATAATTCACCCCTCCACTTT.

V gene TRBV7-8 combines with J gene TRBJ1-4; maybe TRBD1 (5 bases). The CDR3 is 15 residues long. V lost 3 bases to trimming and J lost 8 bases, with 16 bases between them. From germline, CDR1 is SGHVS and CDR2 FQNEAQ. The CDR3 spells CASSLGGGTGEKLFF. CDR3 nucleotide sequence: TGTGCCAGCAGCTTGGGCGGAGGGACGGGGGAAAAACTGTTTTTT.

The V gene is TRBV19, the J gene TRBJ2-1, with 11 bases fitting TRBD2. Germline values: CDR1 LNHDA, CDR2 SQIVND (reference sequence). The V segment lost 6 bases and the J segment 2 bases; nucleotides outside the gene matches: 12. The CDR3 length is 18 residues. In nucleotides, the CDR3 is TGTGCCAGTAGACAGCGACCGTCTAGCGGGGGGACCTACAATGAGCAGTTCTTC. Its protein is CASRQRPSSGGTYNEQFF.

The rearrangement links TRBV28 to TRBJ1-5, with 10 positions matching TRBD1. The junction had 6 bases not matched to a gene; V was cut back by 5 bases and J by 5 bases. Germline V gene data show CDR1 as MDHEN and CDR2 as SYDVKM. This CDR3 is built from 15 residues. The CDR3 bases are TGTGCCAGCAGTCCGTTGGACAGGGGGGATCAGCCCCAGCATTTT. Its translation is CASSPLDRGDQPQHF. The full variable domain, in which reference TRBV28 and TRBJ1-5 provide the parts outside the CDR3, is DVKVTQSSRYLVKRTGEKVFLECVQDMDHENMFWYRQDPGLGLRLIYFSYDVKMKEKGDIPEGYSVSREKKERFSLILESASTNQTSMYLCASSPLDRGDQPQHFGDGTRLSIL.

The chain links TRBV6-1 to TRBJ1-1, with 8 bases fitting TRBD1. CDR3 length equals 15 residues. CDR1 is MNHNS and CDR2 is SASEGT in the germline V gene. Trimming cost V 6 bases and J 4 bases; bases outside gene matches: 10. The CDR3 region is CASRPTQGAFTEAFF. CDR3 nucleotide sequence: TGTGCCAGCAGACCGACTCAGGGGGCGTTCACTGAAGCTTTCTTT.

For the CDR3, the DNA is TGTGCCAGCAGTTTAGGACAGCGAAGCTCCTATAATTCACCCCTCCACTTT. This sequence encodes CASSLGQRSSYNSPLHF. The V gene is TRBV28, the J gene TRBJ1-6; weak D call: TRBD1 (6 bases). Germline-derived CDR1 and CDR2 are MDHEN and SYDVKM. Trimming left V 2 bases short and J 0 bases short, with 11 bases between. The CDR3 runs 17 residues.

This sequence joins TRBV14 and TRBJ2-2; 10 nucleotides match TRBD1. This CDR3 has 16 residues. Germline V gene lookup returns CDR1 SGHDN and CDR2 FVKESK. The V and J ends lost 4 bases and 6 bases, in that order; junction bases with no gene match: 8. The CDR3 region is CASSPLGQGRAGELFF. The CDR3 DNA reads as TGTGCCAGCAGCCCCCTGGGACAGGGGCGCGCCGGGGAGCTGTTTTTT.

This clone appeared once. Different DNA sequences within this sample yield the same CDR3. The chain carries TRBV5-1 and TRBJ2-2, with 9 bases matching TRBD2. CDR3 length equals 15 residues. Losses at the gene ends were 2 bases for V and 1 base for J; bases not matched to a gene: 0. CDR1 is SGHRS and CDR2 is YFSETQ in the germline V gene. CDR3 loop: CASSLAGGNTGELFF. The CDR3 DNA reads as TGCGCCAGCAGCTTAGCGGGGGGGAACACCGGGGAGCTGTTTTTT. Looking up the rest from reference TRBV5-1 and TRBJ2-2 gives the full variable domain: KAGVTQTPRYLIKTRGQQVTLSCSPISGHRSVSWYQQTPGQGLQFLFEYFSETQRNKGNFPGRFSGRQFSNSRSEMNVSTLELGDSALYLCASSLAGGNTGELFFGEGSRLTVL.

For the CDR3, the DNA is TGTGCCACCAGTGACCCTAGCCAAAACGCGGGAGCTAACTATGGCTACACCTTC. It codes for CATSDPSQNAGANYGYTF. V is TRBV24-1 and J is TRBJ1-2, with D unclear. CDR1 KGHDR and CDR2 SFDVKD come from the germline V gene. Trimming left V 4 bases short and J 0 bases short, with 20 bases between. The CDR3 consists of 18 residues.

The chain joins TRBV6-1 to TRBJ1-4; D unresolved. This CDR3 region has 16 residues. Trimming removed 0 bases at V and 0 bases at J, with 8 bases between. Germline CDR1 is MNHNS and CDR2 is SASEGT. The CDR3 here is CASSEAHVATNEKLFF. CDR3 DNA sequence: TGTGCCAGCAGTGAAGCCCACGTAGCAACTAATGAAAAACTGTTTTTT.

The chain has TRBV2 and TRBJ2-7; a weak D match, TRBD1 (5 bases). CDR1 is SNHLY and CDR2 is FYNNEI in the germline V gene. The germline V and J ends were trimmed by 4 bases and 2 bases, with 12 bases remaining between them. The CDR3 totals 14 residues. CDR3 bases: TGTGCCAGCAGTGCTCAGGGTGGGACCTACGAGCAGTACGTC. As protein: CASSAQGGTYEQYV.

V gene TRBV6-5 combines with J gene TRBJ1-6, with 8 bases identical to TRBD1. This CDR3 is 13 amino acids long. Per the germline V gene, CDR1 is MNHEY and CDR2 is SVGAGI. With V trimmed by 6 bases and J by 7 bases, 2 bases remained unmatched. CDR3 sequence: CASRRDRNSPLHF. The CDR3 nucleotides read TGTGCCAGCAGGAGGGACAGGAATTCACCCCTCCACTTT.

A single count supports this clone. The rearrangement joins TRBV5-6 to TRBJ2-1, with no clear D. The CDR3 extends over 11 amino acids. Per germline, CDR1 SGHDT and CDR2 YYEEEE. V was trimmed by 3 bases and J by 5 bases, leaving 3 bases between them. CDR3 in amino acids: CASSSDNEQFF. The CDR3 region has the DNA TGTGCCAGCAGCTCTGACAATGAGCAGTTCTTC.

The CDR3, as DNA: TGTGCCAGCGGGGCATATCTAAGCTCTGGGGCCAACGTCCTGACTTTC. Encoded protein: CASGAYLSSGANVLTF. The chain is built from TRBV7-3 and TRBJ2-6; a possible D gene is TRBD1 (5 bases). With 8 bases removed from V and 0 bases from J, the gap between germline ends came to 14 bases. Germline values: CDR1 SGHTA, CDR2 FQGTGA. The CDR3 has 16 residues. The complete variable domain, with remaining parts taken from reference TRBV7-3 and TRBJ2-6, reads GAGVSQTPSNKVTEKGKYVELRCDPISGHTALYWYRQSLGQGPEFLIYFQGTGAADDSGLPNDRFFAVRPEGSVSTLKIQRTERGDSAVYLCASGAYLSSGANVLTFGAGSRLTVL.

The genes are TRBV4-1 and TRBJ2-7; D perhaps matches TRBD1 (5 bases). The CDR3 is 14 residues long. Germline CDR1 reads MGHRA; CDR2 reads YSYEKL. With 0 bases removed from V and 2 bases from J, the gap between germline ends came to 8 bases. The CDR3 is CASSQDPGTYEQYF. The CDR3 bases are TGCGCCAGCAGCCAAGACCCAGGGACCTACGAGCAGTACTTC.

This sequence joins TRBV9 and TRBJ1-5; TRBD1 matches 10 bases. The CDR3 runs to 18 residues. Per the germline V gene, CDR1 is SGDLS and CDR2 is YYNGEE. With 4 bases clipped from V and 1 base from J, the junction kept 11 bases outside the gene matches. DNA for the CDR3: TGTGCCAGCAGCCCCGGGACAGGGGAATTGTGGAGCAATCAGCCCCAGCATTTT. Protein sequence: CASSPGTGELWSNQPQHF.

The chain uses TRBV5-1 and TRBJ1-4; 7 bases align to TRBD1. From germline, CDR1 is SGHRS and CDR2 YFSETQ. J lost 2 bases, V lost 7 bases, and 8 bases had no gene match. This CDR3 is built from 15 residues. CDR3 nucleotide sequence: TGCGCCAGCGGAACCACAGGGGACACTAATGAAAAACTGTTTTTT. Amino acids: CASGTTGDTNEKLFF.

The J gene is TRBJ2-5, the V gene TRBV19, with D tentatively TRBD2 (6 bases). Trimming removed 3 bases at V and 4 bases at J, with 15 bases between. The CDR3 has 15 residues. CDR1 is LNHDA and CDR2 is SQIVND in the germline V gene (reference sequence). This CDR3 reads CASSIRGTGSETQYF. The CDR3, as DNA: TGTGCCAGTAGTATCCGCGGGACTGGATCAGAGACCCAGTACTTC. The entire variable domain, with the rest obtained from reference TRBV19 and TRBJ2-5, is as follows: DGGITQSPKYLFRKEGQNVTLSCEQNLNHDAMYWYRQDPGQGLRLIYYSQIVNDFQKGDIAEGYSVSREKKESFPLTVTSAQKNPTAFYLCASSIRGTGSETQYFGPGTRLLVL.

This clone is a singleton in its sample. V is TRBV10-2 and J is TRBJ1-3; TRBD1 is a possible D gene (6 bases). CDR1 is WSHSY, CDR2 SAAADI, per germline. V was shortened by 5 bases and J by 0 bases, with 14 bases between the two germline ends. This CDR3 is built from 16 residues. Here the CDR3 reads CASSLGGQTSGNTIYF. In DNA form, the CDR3 reads TGCGCCAGCAGTCTCGGGGGGCAAACCTCTGGAAACACCATATATTTT.

The rearrangement joins TRBV5-6 to TRBJ2-5; 8 nucleotides match TRBD1. Germline values: CDR1 SGHDT, CDR2 YYEEEE. Trimming cost V 4 bases and J 3 bases; bases outside gene matches: 14. This CDR3 is built from 17 residues. The CDR3 DNA reads TGTGCCAGCAGCATGGACAGGGCAAAAGAAATCAAAGAGACCCAGTACTTC. The encoded protein is CASSMDRAKEIKETQYF. The variable domain in full, with the rest retrieved from reference TRBV5-6 and TRBJ2-5, is DAGVTQSPTHLIKTRGQQVTLRCSPKSGHDTVSWYQQALGQGPQFIFQYYEEEERQRGNFPDRFSGHQFPNYSSELNVNALLLGDSALYLCASSMDRAKEIKETQYFGPGTRLLVL.

The rearrangement links TRBV20-1 to TRBJ1-5; 7 positions agree with TRBD1. V trimming: 3 bases; J trimming: 6 bases; junction bases outside the gene matches: 8. Germline V lookup: CDR1 DFQATT, CDR2 SNEGSKA (reference sequence). This CDR3 comprises 14 residues. Here the CDR3 reads CSASRGLEGQPQHF. The DNA of the CDR3 is TGCAGTGCTAGTAGGGGGCTCGAGGGTCAGCCCCAGCATTTT.